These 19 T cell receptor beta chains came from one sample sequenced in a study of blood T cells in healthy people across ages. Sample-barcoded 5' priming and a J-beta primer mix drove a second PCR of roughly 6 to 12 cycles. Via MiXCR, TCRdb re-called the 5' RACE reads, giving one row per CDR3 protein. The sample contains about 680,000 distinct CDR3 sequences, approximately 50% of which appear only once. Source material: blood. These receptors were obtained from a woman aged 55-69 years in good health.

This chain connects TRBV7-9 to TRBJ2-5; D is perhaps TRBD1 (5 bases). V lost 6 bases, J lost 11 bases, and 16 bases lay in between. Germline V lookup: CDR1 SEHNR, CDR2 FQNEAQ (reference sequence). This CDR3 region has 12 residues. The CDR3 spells CASRDWGNEQYF. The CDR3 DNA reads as TGTGCCAGCAGAGATTGGGGCAATGAGCAGTACTTC. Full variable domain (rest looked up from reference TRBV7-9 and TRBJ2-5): DTGVSQNPRHKITKRGQNVTFRCDPISEHNRLYWYRQTLGQGPEFLTYFQNEAQLEKSRLLSDRFSAERPKGSFSTLEIQRTEQGDSAMYLCASRDWGNEQYFGPGTRLLVL.

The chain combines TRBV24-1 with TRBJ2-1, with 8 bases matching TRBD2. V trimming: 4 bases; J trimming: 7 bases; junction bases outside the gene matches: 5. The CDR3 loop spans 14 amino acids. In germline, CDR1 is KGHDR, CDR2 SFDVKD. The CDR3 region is CATSDREGTNEQFF. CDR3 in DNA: TGTGCCACCAGTGACCGGGAGGGTACGAATGAGCAGTTCTTC.

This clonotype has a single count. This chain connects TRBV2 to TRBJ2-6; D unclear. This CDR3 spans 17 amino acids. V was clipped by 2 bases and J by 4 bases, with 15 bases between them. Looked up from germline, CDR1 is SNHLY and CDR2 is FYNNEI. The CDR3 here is CASSEFESWSGANVLTF. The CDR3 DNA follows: TGTGCCAGCAGTGAATTTGAATCTTGGTCCGGGGCCAACGTCCTGACTTTC.

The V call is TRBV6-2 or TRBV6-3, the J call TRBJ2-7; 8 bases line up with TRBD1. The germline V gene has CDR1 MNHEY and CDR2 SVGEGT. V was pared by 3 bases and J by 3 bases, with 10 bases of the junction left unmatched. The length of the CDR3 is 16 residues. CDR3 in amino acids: CASSYLLTGQDYEQYF. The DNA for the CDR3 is TGTGCCAGCAGTTATCTCCTCACGGGACAGGACTACGAGCAGTACTTC.

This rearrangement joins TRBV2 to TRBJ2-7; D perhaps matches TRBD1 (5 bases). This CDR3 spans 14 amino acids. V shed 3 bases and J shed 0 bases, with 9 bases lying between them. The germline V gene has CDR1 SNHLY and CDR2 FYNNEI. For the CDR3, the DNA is TGTGCCAGCAGTGACCAGGGTCCCTCCTACGAGCAGTACTTC. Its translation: CASSDQGPSYEQYF.

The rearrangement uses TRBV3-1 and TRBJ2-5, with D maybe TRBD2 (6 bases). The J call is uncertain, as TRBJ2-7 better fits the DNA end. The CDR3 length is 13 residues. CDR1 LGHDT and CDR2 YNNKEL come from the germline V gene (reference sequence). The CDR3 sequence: CASSQFGGDEQYF. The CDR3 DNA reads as TGTGCCAGCAGCCAATTCGGGGGTGACGAGCAGTACTTC.

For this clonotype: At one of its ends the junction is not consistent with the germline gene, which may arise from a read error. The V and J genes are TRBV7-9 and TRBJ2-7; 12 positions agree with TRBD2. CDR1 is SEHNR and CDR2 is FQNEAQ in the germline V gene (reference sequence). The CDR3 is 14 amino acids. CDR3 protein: CAGSTTSGSHEQYF. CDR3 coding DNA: TGTGCCGGCAGTACGACTAGCGGGAGCCACGAGCAGTACTTC.

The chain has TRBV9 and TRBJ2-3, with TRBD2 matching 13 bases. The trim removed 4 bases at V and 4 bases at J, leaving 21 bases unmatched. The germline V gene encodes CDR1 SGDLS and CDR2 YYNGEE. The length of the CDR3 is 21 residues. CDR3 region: CASSHQGTGLAGRTRPDTQYF. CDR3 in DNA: TGTGCCAGCAGCCATCAAGGAACGGGACTAGCGGGAAGGACCCGGCCAGATACGCAGTATTTT.

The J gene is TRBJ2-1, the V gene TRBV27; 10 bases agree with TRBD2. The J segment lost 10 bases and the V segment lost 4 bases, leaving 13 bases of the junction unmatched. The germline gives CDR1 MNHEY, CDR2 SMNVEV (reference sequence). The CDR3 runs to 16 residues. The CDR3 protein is CASSSPSGRAGQEQFF. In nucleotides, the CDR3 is TGTGCCAGCAGTTCACCGAGCGGGAGGGCTGGCCAGGAGCAGTTCTTC.

DNA of the CDR3: TGCGCCAGCAGGGGAGGGGTGAGAGACAATGAGCAGTTCTTC. Its protein product is CASRGGVRDNEQFF. This rearrangement joins TRBV5-1 to TRBJ2-1; the match to TRBD2 covers 7 bases. The CDR3 has 14 residues. V trimming: 5 bases; J trimming: 5 bases; junction bases outside the gene matches: 7. Germline V gives CDR1 SGHRS, CDR2 YFSETQ.

For the CDR3, the DNA is TGTGCCAGCAGCCCCCCTTCCCCGGGACTTGGGTACGAGCAGTACTTC. Amino acids: CASSPPSPGLGYEQYF. This sequence joins TRBV4-2 and TRBJ2-7, with TRBD2 as a possible D gene (6 bases). The germline gives CDR1 LGHNA, CDR2 YNFKEQ. V was shortened by 4 bases and J by 4 bases, with 20 bases between the two germline ends. The CDR3 has 16 residues.

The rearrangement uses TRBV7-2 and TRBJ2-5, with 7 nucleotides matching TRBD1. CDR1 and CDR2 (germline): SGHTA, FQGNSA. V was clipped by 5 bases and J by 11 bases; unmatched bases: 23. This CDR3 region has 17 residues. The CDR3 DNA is TGTGCCAGCAGCCTTGAGCGAGGGGGCGGACCCACGGGTGAGCAGTACTTC. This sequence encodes CASSLERGGGPTGEQYF.

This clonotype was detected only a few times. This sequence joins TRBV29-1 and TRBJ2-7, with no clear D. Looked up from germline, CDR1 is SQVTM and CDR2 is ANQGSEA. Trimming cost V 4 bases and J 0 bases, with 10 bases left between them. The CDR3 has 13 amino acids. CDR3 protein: CSVARLSSYEQYF. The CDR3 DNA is TGCAGCGTTGCTAGGCTATCCTCCTACGAGCAGTACTTC.

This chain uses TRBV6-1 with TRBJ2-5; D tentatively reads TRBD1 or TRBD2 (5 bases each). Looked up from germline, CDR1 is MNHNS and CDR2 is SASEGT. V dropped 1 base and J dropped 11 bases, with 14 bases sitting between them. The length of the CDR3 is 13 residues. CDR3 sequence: CASSEEGRWEQYF. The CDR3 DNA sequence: TGTGCCAGCAGTGAAGAGGGACGATGGGAGCAGTACTTC.

The CDR3 DNA follows: TGTGCCAGCAGTGGGACAGGCCGTTATGGCTACACCTTC. Protein product: CASSGTGRYGYTF. V is TRBV28 and J is TRBJ1-2, with TRBD1 identical over 8 bases. Trimming took 5 bases from V and 5 from J; bases not matched to a gene: 4. The CDR3 runs 13 residues. The germline V gene encodes CDR1 MDHEN and CDR2 SYDVKM.

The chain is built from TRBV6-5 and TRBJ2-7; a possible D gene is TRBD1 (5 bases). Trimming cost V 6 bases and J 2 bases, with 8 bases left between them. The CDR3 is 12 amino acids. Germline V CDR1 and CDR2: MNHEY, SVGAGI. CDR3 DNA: TGTGCCAGCAGCCCCAGGGCCTACGAGCAGTACTTC. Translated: CASSPRAYEQYF.

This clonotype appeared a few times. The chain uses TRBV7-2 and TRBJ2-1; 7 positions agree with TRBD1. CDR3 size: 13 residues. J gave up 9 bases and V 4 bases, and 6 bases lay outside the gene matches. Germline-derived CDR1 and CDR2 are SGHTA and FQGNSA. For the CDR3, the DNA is TGTGCCAGCAGCTCCACAGGGGAAGGTGAGCAGTTCTTC. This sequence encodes CASSSTGEGEQFF.

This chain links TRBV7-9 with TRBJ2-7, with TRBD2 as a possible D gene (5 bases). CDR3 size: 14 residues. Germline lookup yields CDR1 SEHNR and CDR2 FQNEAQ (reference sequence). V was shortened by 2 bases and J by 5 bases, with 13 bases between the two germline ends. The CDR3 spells CASSLSSTFDEQYF. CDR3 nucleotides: TGTGCCAGCAGCTTATCTAGCACGTTCGACGAGCAGTACTTC.

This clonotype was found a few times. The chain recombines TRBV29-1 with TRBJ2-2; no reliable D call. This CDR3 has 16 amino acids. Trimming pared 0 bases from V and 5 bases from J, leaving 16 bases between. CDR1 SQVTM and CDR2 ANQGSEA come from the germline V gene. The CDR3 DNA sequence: TGCAGCGTTGAAGATAACCCAGGAGATTTAACCGGGGAGCTGTTTTTT. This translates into CSVEDNPGDLTGELFF.